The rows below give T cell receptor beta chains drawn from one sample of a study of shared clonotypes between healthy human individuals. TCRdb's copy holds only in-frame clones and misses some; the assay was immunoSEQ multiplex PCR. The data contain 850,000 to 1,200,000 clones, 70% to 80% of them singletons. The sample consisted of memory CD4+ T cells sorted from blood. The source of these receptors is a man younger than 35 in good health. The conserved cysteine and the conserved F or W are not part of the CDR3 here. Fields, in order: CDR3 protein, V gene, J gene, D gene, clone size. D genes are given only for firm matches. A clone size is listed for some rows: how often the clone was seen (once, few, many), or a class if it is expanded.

CDR3aa: ASSDNTAVEKLF; v_gene: TRBV25-1; j_gene: TRBJ1-4; d_gene: -; abundance: -
CDR3aa: ASSFGLAGGQETQY; v_gene: TRBV5-1; j_gene: TRBJ2-5; d_gene: TRBD2; abundance: -
CDR3aa: ASSQEVAENTGELF; v_gene: TRBV4-1; j_gene: TRBJ2-2; d_gene: -; abundance: -
CDR3aa: ASSPYGQGARINYGYT; v_gene: TRBV5-8; j_gene: TRBJ1-2; d_gene: TRBD1; abundance: -
CDR3aa: ASNARRAGNSPLH; v_gene: TRBV27; j_gene: TRBJ1-6; d_gene: -; abundance: -
CDR3aa: ASSLSRQGVTEAF; v_gene: TRBV7-2; j_gene: TRBJ1-1; d_gene: TRBD1; abundance: -
CDR3aa: ASSLFGGNTEAF; v_gene: TRBV27; j_gene: TRBJ1-1; d_gene: -; abundance: -
CDR3aa: ASSPQTDGRGYT; v_gene: TRBV7-2; j_gene: TRBJ1-2; d_gene: -; abundance: -
CDR3aa: ASSGFIGTYNEQF; v_gene: TRBV7-9; j_gene: TRBJ2-1; d_gene: -; abundance: -
CDR3aa: ASTPPGTGGASYGYT; v_gene: TRBV9; j_gene: TRBJ1-2; d_gene: TRBD1; abundance: -
CDR3aa: ASRREGTYGYT; v_gene: TRBV5-6; j_gene: TRBJ1-2; d_gene: -; abundance: -
CDR3aa: ASRPDIGSYEQY; v_gene: TRBV11-2; j_gene: TRBJ2-7; d_gene: -; abundance: -
CDR3aa: ASSSGTSRSSTDTQY; v_gene: TRBV5-4; j_gene: TRBJ2-3; d_gene: TRBD2; abundance: -
CDR3aa: ASSAPRLMELF; v_gene: TRBV6-1; j_gene: TRBJ2-2; d_gene: -; abundance: once
CDR3aa: ASSLTVAGGDEQY; v_gene: TRBV11-2; j_gene: TRBJ2-7; d_gene: TRBD2; abundance: -
CDR3aa: ASGGQNTGELF; v_gene: TRBV7-8; j_gene: TRBJ2-2; d_gene: -; abundance: -
CDR3aa: ASRNSGINTGELF; v_gene: TRBV13; j_gene: TRBJ2-2; d_gene: TRBD2; abundance: -
CDR3aa: ASSSLAGQETQY; v_gene: TRBV25-1; j_gene: TRBJ2-5; d_gene: TRBD2; abundance: few
CDR3aa: ASGLGGTSGSYEQY; v_gene: TRBV12-5; j_gene: TRBJ2-7; d_gene: TRBD2; abundance: -
CDR3aa: ASSESRAIGNTIY; v_gene: TRBV2; j_gene: TRBJ1-3; d_gene: -; abundance: -
CDR3aa: ASSSDSSNGLSWQY; v_gene: TRBV7-9; j_gene: TRBJ2-7; d_gene: -; abundance: -
CDR3aa: AWSVLTEAF; v_gene: TRBV30; j_gene: TRBJ1-1; d_gene: -; abundance: -
CDR3aa: ASSLRGGDYGYT; v_gene: TRBV6-6; j_gene: TRBJ1-2; d_gene: -; abundance: many
CDR3aa: AWKPALGRGNTEAF; v_gene: TRBV30; j_gene: TRBJ1-1; d_gene: -; abundance: few
CDR3aa: ASSESIERFLD; v_gene: TRBV10-2; j_gene: TRBJ2-3; d_gene: -; abundance: -
CDR3aa: ASSPGHSNQPQH; v_gene: TRBV7-9; j_gene: TRBJ1-5; d_gene: -; abundance: -
CDR3aa: ASSEMRGFFLYEQY; v_gene: TRBV6-1; j_gene: TRBJ2-7; d_gene: -; abundance: -
CDR3aa: ASSLDRGTPSYEQY; v_gene: TRBV5-1; j_gene: TRBJ2-7; d_gene: TRBD1; abundance: -
CDR3aa: ASSREPGQNTYGYT; v_gene: TRBV5-1; j_gene: TRBJ1-2; d_gene: TRBD1; abundance: -
CDR3aa: AWSRVVGELF; v_gene: TRBV30; j_gene: TRBJ2-2; d_gene: -; abundance: -
CDR3aa: ASSSEQGNGYT; v_gene: TRBV7-6; j_gene: TRBJ1-2; d_gene: TRBD1; abundance: -
CDR3aa: ASSGGDLGNTIY; v_gene: TRBV6-1; j_gene: TRBJ1-3; d_gene: -; abundance: -
CDR3aa: ASSLDRSSYEQY; v_gene: TRBV7-9; j_gene: TRBJ2-7; d_gene: -; abundance: once
CDR3aa: ASSYLAEKYEQY; v_gene: TRBV6-6; j_gene: TRBJ2-7; d_gene: -; abundance: -
CDR3aa: ASSLASGQFYEQY; v_gene: TRBV5-1; j_gene: TRBJ2-7; d_gene: -; abundance: -
CDR3aa: SVERGEAF; v_gene: TRBV29-1; j_gene: TRBJ1-1; d_gene: -; abundance: -
CDR3aa: ASSLGRIFGNATNEKLF; v_gene: TRBV11-2; j_gene: TRBJ1-4; d_gene: -; abundance: -
CDR3aa: ASFHSDAYNEQF; v_gene: TRBV18; j_gene: TRBJ2-1; d_gene: -; abundance: -
CDR3aa: ASSPQASNQPQH; v_gene: TRBV6-5; j_gene: TRBJ1-5; d_gene: -; abundance: -
CDR3aa: ASSLDGNSLVNTGELF; v_gene: TRBV7-8; j_gene: TRBJ2-2; d_gene: -; abundance: -
CDR3aa: ASSLRGPRGQPQH; v_gene: TRBV27; j_gene: TRBJ1-5; d_gene: -; abundance: many
CDR3aa: ASSVAGGPADTQY; v_gene: TRBV9; j_gene: TRBJ2-3; d_gene: TRBD2; abundance: -
CDR3aa: ASSEAGNEQF; v_gene: TRBV6-1; j_gene: TRBJ2-1; d_gene: -; abundance: -
CDR3aa: ASSRGQGNIQY; v_gene: TRBV5-1; j_gene: TRBJ2-4; d_gene: TRBD1; abundance: -
CDR3aa: ASSDLSGTGELF; v_gene: TRBV2; j_gene: TRBJ2-2; d_gene: -; abundance: -
CDR3aa: ASSQGEDRGYGYT; v_gene: TRBV4-1; j_gene: TRBJ1-2; d_gene: TRBD1; abundance: -
CDR3aa: ASSLALDRPEQY; v_gene: TRBV7-2; j_gene: TRBJ2-7; d_gene: TRBD1; abundance: -
CDR3aa: SVGGTSGGFLLGNEQF; v_gene: TRBV29-1; j_gene: TRBJ2-1; d_gene: TRBD2; abundance: -
CDR3aa: ASSGIPRTGKDGYT; v_gene: TRBV28; j_gene: TRBJ1-2; d_gene: TRBD1; abundance: -
CDR3aa: AWRVGESPLH; v_gene: TRBV30; j_gene: TRBJ1-6; d_gene: -; abundance: -
CDR3aa: ASSPGQGKAEAF; v_gene: TRBV18; j_gene: TRBJ1-1; d_gene: TRBD1; abundance: -
CDR3aa: ASSLRDRGSDEQF; v_gene: TRBV5-1; j_gene: TRBJ2-1; d_gene: TRBD1; abundance: -
CDR3aa: ASSQDTSGFDEQF; v_gene: TRBV4-1; j_gene: TRBJ2-1; d_gene: -; abundance: few
CDR3aa: ASSVVRDGNTIY; v_gene: TRBV9; j_gene: TRBJ1-3; d_gene: -; abundance: -
CDR3aa: ASSPAGQVSTDTQY; v_gene: TRBV18; j_gene: TRBJ2-3; d_gene: TRBD1; abundance: few
CDR3aa: ATQIQGGTEAF; v_gene: TRBV10-3; j_gene: TRBJ1-1; d_gene: TRBD1; abundance: -
CDR3aa: ASRPTGGRGYGYT; v_gene: TRBV6-5; j_gene: TRBJ1-2; d_gene: -; abundance: -